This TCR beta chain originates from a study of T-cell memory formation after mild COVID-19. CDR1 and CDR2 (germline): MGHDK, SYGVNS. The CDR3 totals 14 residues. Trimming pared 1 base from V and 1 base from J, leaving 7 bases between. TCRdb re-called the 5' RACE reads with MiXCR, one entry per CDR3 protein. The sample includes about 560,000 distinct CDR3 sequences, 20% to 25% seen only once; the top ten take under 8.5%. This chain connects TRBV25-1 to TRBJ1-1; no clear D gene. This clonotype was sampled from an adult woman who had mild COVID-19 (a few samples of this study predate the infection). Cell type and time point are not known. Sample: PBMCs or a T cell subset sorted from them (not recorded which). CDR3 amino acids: CASSELGRNTEAFF. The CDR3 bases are TGTGCCAGCAGTGAATTGGGCAGGAACACTGAAGCTTTCTTT.